In its sample, the clone carrying this T cell receptor (beta chain) was seen many times. Unique molecular identifiers were affixed to discrete cDNA molecules within the library. In TCRdb, the RACE reads were re-called with MiXCR into one record per CDR3 protein. The sample records roughly 100,000 distinct CDR3 sequences, approximately 10% being singletons. This record comes from a study of human T cells and chemical hapten exposure. Time point given: patch test 1, 2 weeks after DPC sensitization. The treatment: therapeutic diphenylcyclopropenone sensitization with weekly scalp DPC. The V gene's germline CDR1 is SGDLS and CDR2 YYNGEE. The CDR3 is 18 amino acids. V was clipped by 3 bases and J by 0 bases; unmatched bases: 9.

The chain recombines TRBV9 with TRBJ1-3; TRBD1 agrees at 10 bases. The TCR sequence derives from a woman aged 35 to 49 with alopecia areata. Some clones in this sample may be carry-over from other donors' samples. Specimen: whole blood, collected in connection with sensitization to the hapten diphenylcyclopropenone (DPC). CDR3 DNA: TGTGCCAGCAGCGCCAAACCCGGGACAGGGGACTCTGGAAACACCATATATTTT. This codes for CASSAKPGTGDSGNTIYF.